This T cell receptor (beta chain) comes out of a study of Graves' ophthalmopathy and Graves' hyperthyroidism. Study-level findings and limits: Ophthalmopathy could be told apart from stable hyperthyroidism by a 13-signature model (87.88% sensitivity, about 80% specificity).

This clonotype was observed many times. What it binds is not known. As the starting material, roughly 10 ml of fresh peripheral blood yielded the PBMCs. As the template, RNA transcripts were used to amplify TCR beta CDR3 regions. RT-PCR was first run with HTBI primers, then multiplex PCR in a second round. From the multiplex PCR reads, TCRdb called clonotypes with MiXCR, one entry per CDR3 protein. The sample records about 620,000 distinct CDR3 sequences, 22% being singletons. The clonotype comes from a woman aged 18 to 35 with stable Graves' hyperthyroidism. Some clones in this sample may be carry-over from other donors' samples. Material for sequencing was peripheral blood.

The CDR3 loop reads CASSLADIRVNQPQHF. The CDR3 DNA reads TGTGCCAGCAGTTTAGCCGACATTCGGGTCAATCAGCCCCAGCATTTT. V usage is TRBV28 and J usage is TRBJ1-5, with D hard to call. V lost 2 bases and J 3 bases, leaving 14 bases between the germline ends. Germline V gene lookup returns CDR1 MDHEN and CDR2 SYDVKM. There are 16 residues in the CDR3.